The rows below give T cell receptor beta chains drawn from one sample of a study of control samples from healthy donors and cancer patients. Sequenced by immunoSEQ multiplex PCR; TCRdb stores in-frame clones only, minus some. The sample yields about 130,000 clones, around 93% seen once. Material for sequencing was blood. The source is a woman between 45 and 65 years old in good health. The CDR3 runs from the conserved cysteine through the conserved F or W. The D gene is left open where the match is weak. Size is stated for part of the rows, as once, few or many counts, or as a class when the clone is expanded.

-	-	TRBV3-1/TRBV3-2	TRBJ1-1	CASSQVIGNTEAFF	TGTGCCAGCAGCCAAGTTATCGGGAACACTGAAGCTTTCTTT
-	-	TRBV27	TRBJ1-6	CASSSLDRPNSPLHF	TGTGCCAGCAGTTCCCTGGATAGGCCGAATTCACCCCTCCACTTT
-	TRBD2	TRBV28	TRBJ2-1	CASSLSGAGAGYNEQFF	TGTGCCAGCAGTTTATCGGGAGCGGGGGCCGGCTACAATGAGCAGTTCTTC
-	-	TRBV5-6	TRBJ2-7	CASSLTGMYEQYF	TGTGCCAGCAGCTTGACAGGGATGTACGAGCAGTACTTC
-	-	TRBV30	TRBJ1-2	CAWMNRVVGYTF	TGTGCCTGGATGAACAGGGTGGTTGGCTACACCTTC
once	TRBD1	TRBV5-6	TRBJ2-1	CASTPVTDRGSNEQFF	TGTGCCAGCACCCCCGTAACGGACAGGGGGAGTAATGAGCAGTTCTTC
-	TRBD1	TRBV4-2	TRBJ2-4	CASSQESGQGNIQYF	TGTGCCAGCAGCCAAGAATCGGGACAGGGGAACATTCAGTACTTC
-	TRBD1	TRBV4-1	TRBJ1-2	CASSQADRPGGYTF	TGCGCCAGCAGCCAAGCGGACAGGCCGGGGGGCTACACCTTC
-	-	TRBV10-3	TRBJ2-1	CAISEDLVSYNEQFF	TGTGCCATCAGTGAGGACCTTGTCTCCTACAATGAGCAGTTCTTC
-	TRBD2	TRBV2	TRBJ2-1	CASRLAGVVQFF	TGTGCCAGCCGTCTAGCGGGAGTGGTGCAGTTCTTC
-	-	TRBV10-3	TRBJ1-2	CATTGTTKGGYTF	TGTGCCACAACCGGGACAACAAAGGGTGGCTACACCTTC
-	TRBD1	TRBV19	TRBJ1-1	CASRTSTGGPEAFF	TGTGCCAGTAGAACCTCTACAGGGGGCCCTGAAGCTTTCTTT
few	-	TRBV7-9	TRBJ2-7	CASSLDGGSYEQYF	TGTGCCAGCAGCTTAGATGGGGGGTCCTACGAGCAGTACTTC
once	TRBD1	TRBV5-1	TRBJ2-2	CASSQGQMVGELFF	TGCGCCAGCAGCCAGGGACAGATGGTCGGGGAGCTGTTTTTT
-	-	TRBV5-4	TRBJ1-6	CASSLTQGNSPLHF	TGTGCCAGCAGCTTGACTCAGGGTAATTCACCCCTCCACTTT
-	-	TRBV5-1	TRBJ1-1	CASSLEALRTEAFF	TGCGCCAGCAGCTTGGAGGCACTCAGGACTGAAGCTTTCTTT
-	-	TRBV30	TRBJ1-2	CAWSVGPGLYYGYTF	TGTGCCTGGAGTGTAGGGCCGGGACTTTACTATGGCTACACCTTC
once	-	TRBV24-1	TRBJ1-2	CATSDFRRGGYTF	TGTGCCACCAGTGATTTCAGAAGGGGAGGCTACACCTTC
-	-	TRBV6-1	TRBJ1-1	CASSEARAVEAFF	TGTGCCAGCAGTGAAGCGAGGGCAGTTGAAGCTTTCTTT
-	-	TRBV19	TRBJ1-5	CASSMGGPGNQPQHF	TGTGCCAGTAGTATGGGGGGCCCTGGCAATCAGCCCCAGCATTTT
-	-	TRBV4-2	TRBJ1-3	CASSPQWAGSLGNTIYF	TGTGCCAGCAGCCCGCAATGGGCCGGGTCCCTCGGAAACACCATATATTTT
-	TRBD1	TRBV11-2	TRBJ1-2	CASSSTGDYGYTF	TGTGCCAGCAGCTCGACAGGGGACTATGGCTACACCTTC
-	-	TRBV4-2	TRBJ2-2	CASSPLLEPGSGELFF	TGTGCCAGCAGCCCCCTTCTGGAGCCTGGGTCCGGGGAGCTGTTTTTT
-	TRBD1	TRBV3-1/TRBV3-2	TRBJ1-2	CASSPTGEENYGYTF	TGTGCCAGCAGCCCTACAGGGGAGGAAAACTATGGCTACACCTTC
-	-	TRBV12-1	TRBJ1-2	CASSSGADRDVNYGYTF	TGTGCCAGCAGCTCCGGGGCCGACAGGGATGTGAACTATGGCTACACCTTC
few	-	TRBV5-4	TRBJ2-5	CASSHRGQEETQYF	TGTGCCAGCAGCCATCGAGGACAAGAAGAGACCCAGTACTTC
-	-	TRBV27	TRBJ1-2	CASTPQAGASGYTF	TGTGCCAGCACCCCGCAGGCAGGGGCGAGCGGCTACACCTTC
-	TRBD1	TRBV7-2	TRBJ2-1	CASSITGDHYEQFF	TGTGCCAGCAGCATTACAGGGGATCATTATGAGCAGTTCTTC
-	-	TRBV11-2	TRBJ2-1	CASSLGHNEQFF	TGTGCCAGCAGCTTAGGTCACAATGAGCAGTTCTTC
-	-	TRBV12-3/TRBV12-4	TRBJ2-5	CASSLGETQYF	TGTGCCAGCAGTTTGGGTGAGACCCAGTACTTC
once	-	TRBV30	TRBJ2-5	CAWGPGETQYF	TGTGCCTGGGGACCCGGGGAAACCCAGTACTTC
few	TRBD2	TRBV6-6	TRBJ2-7	CASSYPGLAGSDEQYF	TGTGCCAGCAGTTACCCAGGACTAGCGGGTAGCGACGAGCAGTACTTC
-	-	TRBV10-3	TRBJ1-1	CAIREDRGSNTEAFF	TGTGCCATCAGGGAGGACAGAGGATCGAACACTGAAGCTTTCTTT
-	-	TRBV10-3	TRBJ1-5	CAIDLRDNQPQHF	TGTGCCATCGATCTTAGAGATAATCAGCCCCAGCATTTT